This T cell receptor (beta chain) appears in the sequencing data of a study of metastatic and nonmetastatic thyroid tumors. Patients were all untreated before their thyroid surgery. This clone was detected many times. TCRdb reanalyzed the PCR reads with MiXCR. The sample has tens of thousands of clones; about 18% are singletons. Sequenced: blood. The clonotype was recovered from a male donor with papillary thyroid cancer or a benign thyroid nodule (not recorded which). Some clones in this sample may be carry-over from other donors' samples.

The CDR3 nucleotides read TGTGCCAGCAGCGTCCGCGGAGGTGATCCTAGCACAGATACGCAGTATTTT. This translates into CASSVRGGDPSTDTQYF. The chain combines TRBV9 with TRBJ2-3, with a tentative D call TRBD2 (5 bases). The CDR3 is made up of 17 amino acids. V lost 2 bases and J 0 bases, leaving 16 bases between the germline ends. The germline V gene encodes CDR1 SGDLS and CDR2 YYNGEE.